The rows below give T cell receptor beta chains drawn from one sample of a study of beta chain features in type 1 diabetes. Sequencing used immunoSEQ multiplex PCR; TCRdb keeps in-frame clones, though not all of them. The table has approximately 470,000 clones, about 29% seen once. The sequencing sample was made of naive CD4+ T cells from blood. Receptors were obtained from a man between 18 and 29 years old in good health. Each CDR3 is given with its conserved first and last residue. A D gene is named only where the DNA matches it firmly. The listing skips clone size in some rows; elsewhere it reads once, few, many or a size class.

TGTGCCAGCAGCTTACCCGGGATAATCGAGCAGTACTTC	CASSLPGIIEQYF	NA	TRBV11-1	TRBJ2-7	few
TGTGCCAGCAGCGGTAGCCGACTAGCGGCCGACAATGAGCAGTTCTTC	CASSGSRLAADNEQFF	TRBD2	TRBV9	TRBJ2-1	few
TGTGCCTGGACCCGTAGGGGATCTGGGGCCAACGTCCTGACTTTC	CAWTRRGSGANVLTF	NA	TRBV30	TRBJ2-6	NA
TGTGCCTGGAGTGTACGTGGGGGCCCCTATGGCTACACCTTC	CAWSVRGGPYGYTF	NA	TRBV30	TRBJ1-2	NA
TGTGCCAGCAGCACTAGGGACAGCTCCTACGAGCAGTACTTC	CASSTRDSSYEQYF	TRBD1	TRBV7-9	TRBJ2-7	NA
TGTGCCAGCAGCCTGTTTCCGGGACAGGCCCAGTGGGAGCAGTACTTC	CASSLFPGQAQWEQYF	TRBD1	TRBV14	TRBJ2-7	few
TGTGCCAGCAGCCCCAGCGGGGCAAACTACGAGCAGTACTTC	CASSPSGANYEQYF	TRBD2	TRBV9	TRBJ2-7	NA
TGTGCCAGCAGCCCAAGCATGAGTAGCGGGGGCTTCAGGGAGCAGTACTTC	CASSPSMSSGGFREQYF	TRBD2	TRBV11-2	TRBJ2-7	NA
TGCAGTCTCGGGGGCGACAACAGAGAGACCCAGTACTTC	CSLGGDNRETQYF	NA	TRBV29-1	TRBJ2-5	few
TGCGCCAGCAGCGCCGGACTGGTCTCCTACAATGAGCAGTTCTTC	CASSAGLVSYNEQFF	NA	TRBV5-1	TRBJ2-1	NA
TGTGCCAGCAGCTTATTCGCCTCCCTCCCAAAATGGGAGACCCAGTACTTC	CASSLFASLPKWETQYF	NA	TRBV7-8	TRBJ2-5	NA
TGTGCCAGCAGCAAAGGGACCAGTGACTACGAGCAGTACTTC	CASSKGTSDYEQYF	NA	TRBV21-1	TRBJ2-7	few
TGTGCCAGCAGTTCAAAGGAGACCCAGTACTTC	CASSSKETQYF	NA	TRBV6-1	TRBJ2-5	NA
TGTGCCAGCAGAGGAGACGGGACAGGCTCCTACAATGAGCAGTTCTTC	CASRGDGTGSYNEQFF	TRBD1	TRBV28	TRBJ2-1	NA
TGTGCCTGGAGTGGACTAGCGGGGTTTAGCACAGATACGCAGTATTTT	CAWSGLAGFSTDTQYF	TRBD2	TRBV30	TRBJ2-3	few
TGTGCCAGCAGTGAGCAGCGGGAGATTCCTGAGCAGTTCTTC	CASSEQREIPEQFF	TRBD2	TRBV2	TRBJ2-1	NA
TGCGCCAGCAGCCCCGGGACTAGTCGAGGCGAGCAGTACTTC	CASSPGTSRGEQYF	TRBD2	TRBV5-1	TRBJ2-7	NA
TGTGCCAGCTCACCACGGGACGGAGGGGAGACCCAGTACTTC	CASSPRDGGETQYF	NA	TRBV18	TRBJ2-5	few
TGCGCCAGCAGTCTTGGGAGGGGCAGGGAAGGCAATCAGCCCCAGCATTTT	CASSLGRGREGNQPQHF	NA	TRBV23-1	TRBJ1-5	once
TGTGCCAGCAGCTTCCAGTTAGGGAATGAGCAGTTCTTC	CASSFQLGNEQFF	NA	TRBV7-2	TRBJ2-1	NA
TGTGCCCGGACAGGAAACTCTGGAAACACCATATATTTT	CARTGNSGNTIYF	TRBD1	TRBV30	TRBJ1-3	NA
TGTGCCAGCCACCCAGGGGACGGGCAGCCCCAGCATTTT	CASHPGDGQPQHF	NA	TRBV25-1	TRBJ1-5	few
TGTGCCAGCAGCTTAAGGCGGGAGAACAATGAGCAGTTCTTC	CASSLRRENNEQFF	TRBD2	TRBV7-8	TRBJ2-1	NA
TGTGCCAGCAGCTCCACCCTGGCTGAGACCCAGTACTTC	CASSSTLAETQYF	NA	TRBV7-9	TRBJ2-5	NA
TGTGCCATCAGTGATAGGAGGTCAAATAGCAATCAGCCCCAGCATTTT	CAISDRRSNSNQPQHF	NA	TRBV10-3	TRBJ1-5	NA
TGTGCCTGGAGTGAGTCGGGTGCTGGGCCCCAGCATTTT	CAWSESGAGPQHF	NA	TRBV30	TRBJ1-5	NA
TGTGCCAGCAGCTATAACAGGGCGGCGGTCAACTATGGCTACACCTTC	CASSYNRAAVNYGYTF	NA	TRBV7-2	TRBJ1-2	few
TGTGCCTGGAGTGGTCAGGTTAACTATGGCTACACCTTC	CAWSGQVNYGYTF	NA	TRBV30	TRBJ1-2	NA
TGCGCCAGCAGCTTGAGGGACAGGTCCTACGAGCAGTACTTC	CASSLRDRSYEQYF	TRBD1	TRBV5-1	TRBJ2-7	NA
TGCGCCAGCAGTGATCTAAGCGGGAGCTCCTACAATGAGCAGTTCTTC	CASSDLSGSSYNEQFF	TRBD2	TRBV10-1	TRBJ2-1	few
TGTGCCAGCCGCCCCAGCGGGGGATCCTACGAGCAGTACTTC	CASRPSGGSYEQYF	TRBD2	TRBV27	TRBJ2-7	NA
TGTGCCAGCAGCCAAGATCTGTGGAATGAGCAGTTCTTC	CASSQDLWNEQFF	NA	TRBV14	TRBJ2-1	few
TGTGCCAGCAGCTTAGGACAGTCTGGCACAGATACGCAGTATTTT	CASSLGQSGTDTQYF	NA	TRBV7-9	TRBJ2-3	few
TGCAGCGTTAGCGGCCCCTCCTACGAGCAGTACTTC	CSVSGPSYEQYF	NA	TRBV29-1	TRBJ2-7	few
TGTGCTAGTGCCTCCCTCGACGGCTACTATGGCTACACCTTC	CASASLDGYYGYTF	NA	TRBV12-5	TRBJ1-2	few
TGTGCCAGCAGCCTATCTTCCCCCGGGGAGCTGTTTTTT	CASSLSSPGELFF	NA	TRBV7-9	TRBJ2-2	few
TGCAGCGTTAGTCGGACGGCCTCCTACGAGCAGTACTTC	CSVSRTASYEQYF	NA	TRBV29-1	TRBJ2-7	few
TGTGCCAGCAGACCCGACAGGGGACTACCGAACACCGGGGAGCTGTTTTTT	CASRPDRGLPNTGELFF	NA	TRBV9	TRBJ2-2	few
TGTGCCAGCAGCTTAGGGGTCAGATCGGAAGAGACCCAGTACTTC	CASSLGVRSEETQYF	NA	TRBV7-9	TRBJ2-5	few
TGTGCCAGCAGGGCAGGGTCGTCAGATACGCAGTATTTT	CASRAGSSDTQYF	NA	TRBV7-2	TRBJ2-3	few
TGCGCCAGCAGAGGCTCGGGACTAGGGATCCATGAGCAGTTCTTC	CASRGSGLGIHEQFF	TRBD2	TRBV5-1	TRBJ2-1	few
TGTGCCAGCAGCGCCTTACAGAACTATGGCTACACCTTC	CASSALQNYGYTF	NA	TRBV9	TRBJ1-2	NA
TGTGCCAGCAGCGGACAGGGGATCGGTGAGCAGTTCTTC	CASSGQGIGEQFF	TRBD1	TRBV9	TRBJ2-1	NA
TGTGCCAGCAGCTTAGGGGGCGGGAGAGGCACAGATACGCAGTATTTT	CASSLGGGRGTDTQYF	TRBD2	TRBV11-2	TRBJ2-3	NA
TGTGCCAGCAGCTTAATGGCAGGGGGCTTTTACGAGCAGTACTTC	CASSLMAGGFYEQYF	TRBD1	TRBV7-3	TRBJ2-7	NA
TGTGCCAGCAGCGTGACGGGAGCGGCAGATACGCAGTATTTT	CASSVTGAADTQYF	NA	TRBV7-9	TRBJ2-3	few
TGTGCCAGCAGCTTCCCCGGGAGTGGCTACGAGCAGTACTTC	CASSFPGSGYEQYF	NA	TRBV5-6	TRBJ2-7	NA
TGTGCCAGTAGTATCACCATGAGCTCCTACAATGAGCAGTTCTTC	CASSITMSSYNEQFF	NA	TRBV19	TRBJ2-1	few
TGCAGCGTTGATACACTAGCCCAATCGACCCAGTACTTC	CSVDTLAQSTQYF	NA	TRBV29-1	TRBJ2-5	NA
TGCAGCGTTGATCTCCTCGGACTAGCGGGACCCAATGAGCAGTTCTTC	CSVDLLGLAGPNEQFF	TRBD2	TRBV29-1	TRBJ2-1	few
TGTGCCAGCACCGGACAGAGGGATCCCGAGCAGTACTTC	CASTGQRDPEQYF	NA	TRBV28	TRBJ2-7	NA
TGTGCCAGCAGTGACGGAGACACCGGGGAGCTGTTTTTT	CASSDGDTGELFF	NA	TRBV6-1	TRBJ2-2	few